This record looks at one T cell receptor (beta chain) sequence and its context. It lacks a known antigen. Base-call qualities are not available, and no considerably larger clone is one nucleotide away. This specimen comes from a study of control samples from healthy donors and cancer patients (TCRdb year 2020). Receptor libraries were prepared by the immunoSEQ multiplex PCR assay. TCRdb limited this immuneACCESS table to in-frame rearrangements with V and J called. A share of clones is missing; checked studies link under half to unresolved V genes, and the rest is unexplained. In this sample the table shows roughly 59,000 clones, 80% to 95% of which occur a single time. The ten largest clones capture about 1.5% of the sample. The CDR3 holds 11 amino acids from the cysteine to the phenylalanine. Only the CDR3 DNA stays, 33 bases, in frame from base 1. CDR1 and CDR2 are read off the germline V gene (reference sequence) as GTSNPN and SVGIG. Relative to germline, V is 2 bases shorter and J is 13 bases shorter, with 12 bases between their ends.

Material: PBMCs. The rearranged chain carries TRBV30 and TRBJ2-1; TRBD1 could be the D gene, as 5 bases match. The source of this sequence is a man aged 35 to 55 with colorectal cancer. The CDR3 reads CAWSTDTAQFF. Read as DNA, the sequence is TGTGCCTGGAGTACGGACACGGCACAGTTCTTC.